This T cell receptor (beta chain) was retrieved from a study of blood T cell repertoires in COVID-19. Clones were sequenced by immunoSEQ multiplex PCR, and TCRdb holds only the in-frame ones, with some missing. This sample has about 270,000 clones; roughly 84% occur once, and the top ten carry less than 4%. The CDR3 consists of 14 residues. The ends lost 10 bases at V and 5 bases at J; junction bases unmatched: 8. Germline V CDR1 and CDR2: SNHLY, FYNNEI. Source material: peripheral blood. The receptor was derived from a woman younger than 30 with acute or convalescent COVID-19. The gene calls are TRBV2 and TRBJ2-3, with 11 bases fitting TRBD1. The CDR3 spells CAISPGQGGDTQYF. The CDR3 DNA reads TGTGCCATCTCCCCGGGACAGGGGGGAGATACGCAGTATTTT.